Below, 2 T cell receptor beta chains from the same sample are listed, as sequenced in a study of blood T cell repertoires in COVID-19. Libraries were prepared by immunoSEQ multiplex PCR; TCRdb keeps only in-frame clonotypes and omits some of them. The sample lists 100,000 to 150,000 clones; roughly four fifths were seen once. Sequenced: peripheral blood. These TCRs come from a man aged 55 to 70 with acute or convalescent COVID-19.

The chain combines TRBV12-5 with TRBJ2-7, with TRBD1 matching 8 bases. The germline V gene encodes CDR1 LGHNT and CDR2 FRNRAP. The V and J ends lost 6 bases and 3 bases, in that order; junction bases with no gene match: 10. This CDR3 contains 15 residues. The chain's CDR3 is CASGRRGQGFYEQYF. DNA of the CDR3: TGTGCTAGTGGCCGCCGAGGACAGGGCTTCTACGAGCAGTACTTC.

This chain links TRBV20-1 with TRBJ2-5; possible D gene TRBD2, 6 bases. Germline CDR1 DFQATT, CDR2 SNEGSKA (reference sequence). The CDR3 length is 13 residues. V was pared by 3 bases and J by 4 bases, with 12 bases between. Here the CDR3 DNA reads TGCAGTGCTAGTCCTAGCGTAGCAGAGACCCAGTACTTC. Translation gives CSASPSVAETQYF.